These T cell receptor beta chains were read from a single sample in a study of cytomegalovirus exposure and HLA in healthy donors. Sequencing was performed with immunoSEQ multiplex PCR; in TCRdb, only in-frame clones are kept and a portion is missing. The sample has 150,000 or so clones, 65% to 80% seen once. The sample comprised PBMCs. These receptors were taken from a male donor in good health and CMV-seronegative. The CDR3 runs from the conserved cysteine through the conserved F or W. D genes are given only for firm matches. Clone size is shown for a subset of rows, as once, few, many or a class of expanded clone.

TRBV5-1,TRBJ1-3,TRBD1,.,CASSLQGRGGPGNTIYF,TGCGCCAGCAGCTTACAGGGGAGAGGAGGTCCTGGAAACACCATATATTTT
TRBV28,TRBJ2-7,TRBD1,few,CASKLTPQGVEQYF,TGTGCCAGCAAACTAACCCCACAGGGGGTAGAGCAGTACTTC
TRBV4-1,TRBJ2-3,.,few,CASSQDQVRGRDTQYF,TGCGCCAGCAGCCAGGACCAGGTCAGGGGAAGGGATACGCAGTATTTT
TRBV9,TRBJ2-7,.,.,CASSREGVAEQYF,TGTGCCAGCAGCAGGGAGGGGGTTGCCGAGCAGTACTTC
TRBV28,TRBJ2-7,.,.,CASSKRTSYEQYF,TGTGCCAGCAGTAAAAGGACATCTTACGAGCAGTACTTC
TRBV28,TRBJ1-2,.,.,CASSPPRGGGYGYTF,TGTGCCAGCAGCCCCCCTCGGGGGGGAGGCTATGGCTACACCTTC
TRBV4-1,TRBJ1-2,.,.,CASSQLGSRDSRYTF,TGCGCCAGCAGCCAATTAGGGTCACGGGACTCCCGATACACCTTC
TRBV5-8,TRBJ2-7,TRBD1,.,CASSWDRETYEQYF,TGTGCCAGCAGCTGGGACAGGGAAACCTACGAGCAGTACTTC
TRBV13,TRBJ1-2,TRBD1,.,CASSFHLLGAGQGVSVFF,TGTGCCAGCAGCTTCCACCTACTCGGGGCGGGACAGGGGGTATCGGTCTTCTTC
TRBV7-3,TRBJ2-1,TRBD2,.,CASSLGASGSNEQFF,TGTGCCAGCAGCTTAGGGGCTAGCGGGAGCAATGAGCAGTTCTTC
TRBV27,TRBJ2-7,TRBD1,.,CASSLLGQGHEQYF,TGTGCCAGCAGTTTATTGGGACAGGGCCACGAGCAGTACTTC
TRBV5-4,TRBJ2-5,.,.,CASSLAFGEETQYF,TGTGCCAGCAGCTTGGCCTTCGGAGAAGAGACCCAGTACTTC
TRBV2,TRBJ2-7,.,.,CASGGRIYEQYF,TGTGCCAGTGGCGGTAGGATCTACGAGCAGTACTTC
TRBV21-1,TRBJ2-7,.,few,CASSKEDREVYEQYF,TGTGCCAGCAGCAAAGAGGACAGGGAAGTCTACGAGCAGTACTTC
TRBV5-4,TRBJ1-1,.,.,CASSPYENTEAFF,TGTGCCAGCAGCCCCTATGAAAACACTGAAGCTTTCTTT
TRBV2,TRBJ2-2,.,.,CARGRGTANTGELFF,TGTGCCAGGGGGAGGGGGACCGCTAACACCGGGGAGCTGTTTTTT
TRBV4-3,TRBJ1-2,.,.,CASSQGFTANYGYTF,TGCGCCAGCAGCCAAGGTTTTACGGCTAACTATGGCTACACCTTC
TRBV25-1,TRBJ1-2,TRBD1,few,CASKRTGVSGGYTF,TGTGCCAGCAAACGGACAGGGGTGAGTGGTGGCTACACCTTC
TRBV7-8,TRBJ1-3,TRBD1,.,CASSDRASGNTIYF,TGTGCCAGTTCCGACAGGGCCTCTGGAAACACCATATATTTT
TRBV21-1,TRBJ2-7,.,.,CASSRPNSRGLSYEQYF,TGTGCCAGCAGTAGGCCGAATTCTAGGGGGCTTTCCTACGAGCAGTACTTC
TRBV19,TRBJ2-7,TRBD1,.,CASSISGRDRGFPYEQYF,TGTGCCAGTAGTATAAGTGGGCGAGACAGGGGGTTCCCCTACGAGCAGTACTTC
TRBV28,TRBJ2-7,.,.,CASSFQYEQYF,TGTGCCAGCAGTTTCCAGTACGAGCAGTACTTC
TRBV6-1,TRBJ1-5,.,.,CASKVDSNQPQHF,TGTGCCAGCAAAGTAGATAGCAATCAGCCCCAGCATTTT
TRBV27,TRBJ1-2,TRBD1,once,CASRGTGGNYGYTF,TGTGCCAGCAGGGGGACAGGGGGGAACTATGGCTACACCTTC
TRBV7-2,TRBJ1-2,TRBD1,.,CASSLVPQGIYGYTF,TGTGCCAGCAGCTTGGTACCACAGGGGATTTATGGCTACACCTTC
TRBV2,TRBJ2-1,.,.,CASSERQVNEQFF,TGTGCCAGCAGTGAGAGACAGGTCAATGAGCAGTTCTTC
TRBV7-9,TRBJ2-1,TRBD2,.,CASSLGFAGGANEQFF,TGTGCCAGCAGCTTAGGGTTCGCGGGGGGGGCCAATGAGCAGTTCTTC
TRBV7-2,TRBJ2-1,.,.,CASSKRWNEQFF,TGTGCCAGCAGCAAGAGGTGGAATGAGCAGTTCTTC
TRBV7-9,TRBJ1-1,.,.,CASSLIGEGEAFF,TGTGCCAGCAGCTTGATTGGGGAGGGTGAAGCTTTCTTT
TRBV27,TRBJ1-2,TRBD1,.,CASRPTGGQSGGYTF,TGTGCCAGCAGGCCTACAGGGGGGCAGTCAGGTGGCTACACCTTC
TRBV7-9,TRBJ1-1,.,.,CSSRHANTEAFF,TGTTCCAGCAGACACGCGAACACTGAAGCTTTCTTT
TRBV2,TRBJ2-7,.,few,CASSELSGSGEQYF,TGTGCCAGCAGTGAACTGAGCGGGTCGGGCGAGCAGTACTTC
TRBV18,TRBJ1-1,.,.,CASSPLAEDGGTEAFF,TGTGCCAGCTCACCACTCGCCGAGGATGGCGGCACTGAAGCTTTCTTT
TRBV9,TRBJ2-6,.,.,CASSPPGAGANVLTF,TGTGCCAGCAGCCCTCCCGGGGCTGGGGCCAACGTCCTGACTTTC
TRBV2,TRBJ1-4,.,.,CASDRLNEKLFF,TGTGCCAGCGACAGGTTAAATGAAAAACTGTTTTTT
TRBV4-1,TRBJ2-7,.,.,CASSQPIEKGGGFEQYF,TGCGCCAGCAGCCAACCAATTGAAAAGGGCGGCGGGTTCGAGCAGTACTTC
TRBV28,TRBJ2-3,.,.,CASSSKGWDTQYF,TGTGCCAGCAGTTCTAAGGGGTGGGATACGCAGTATTTT
TRBV29-1,TRBJ2-3,.,.,CSADREATDTQYF,TGCAGCGCAGACAGGGAGGCCACAGATACGCAGTATTTT
TRBV30,TRBJ1-5,.,few,CAWSVGQLNQPQHF,TGTGCCTGGAGTGTTGGACAGCTCAATCAGCCCCAGCATTTT
TRBV28,TRBJ2-3,.,.,CASSRTDTDTQYF,TGTGCCAGCAGCAGGACAGACACAGATACGCAGTATTTT
TRBV19,TRBJ2-7,TRBD1,.,CASSGGQGASYEQYF,TGTGCCAGTAGTGGGGGACAGGGGGCTTCCTACGAGCAGTACTTC
TRBV7-7,TRBJ1-3,TRBD1,few,CASSRAPPGQTSGNTIYF,TGTGCCAGCAGTCGAGCCCCACCGGGACAGACCTCTGGAAACACCATATATTTT
TRBV2,TRBJ1-5,TRBD1,.,CASRDRGWNQPQHF,TGTGCCAGCAGGGACAGGGGATGGAATCAGCCCCAGCATTTT
TRBV7-3,TRBJ2-2,TRBD1,few,CASSQRGRGQGTGELFF,TGTGCCAGCAGCCAACGGGGTCGGGGACAGGGTACCGGGGAGCTGTTTTTT
TRBV7-9,TRBJ1-4,TRBD1,.,CASSLGQGGELFF,TGTGCCAGCAGCTTAGGACAGGGCGGGGAACTGTTTTTT
TRBV9,TRBJ1-5,.,once,CASSGDSGNQPQHF,TGTGCCAGCAGCGGCGACAGCGGCAATCAGCCCCAGCATTTT
TRBV10-3,TRBJ2-3,TRBD2,.,CAISLSGGAGDTQYF,TGTGCCATCAGTTTGAGCGGGGGGGCTGGAGATACGCAGTATTTT
TRBV5-1,TRBJ1-2,.,.,CASSSQGDYGYTF,TGCGCCAGCAGCTCACAGGGAGACTATGGCTACACCTTC
TRBV10-3,TRBJ2-1,TRBD1,.,CATVMMEQGVNEQFF,TGTGCCACCGTGATGATGGAACAGGGGGTCAATGAGCAGTTCTTC
TRBV2,TRBJ2-7,TRBD1,.,CASSERTGALRGEEQYF,TGTGCCAGCAGTGAGAGGACAGGGGCCCTCCGGGGTGAGGAGCAGTACTTC
TRBV13,TRBJ2-7,TRBD2,.,CASSLASGSYEQYF,TGTGCCAGCAGCTTAGCTAGCGGTTCCTACGAGCAGTACTTC
TRBV5-6,TRBJ2-5,.,.,CASSLGREETQYF,TGTGCCAGCAGCTTGGGGAGGGAAGAGACCCAGTACTTC
TRBV28,TRBJ2-7,.,.,CAWGRAVEQYF,TGTGCTTGGGGCAGGGCTGTCGAGCAGTACTTC
TRBV7-2,TRBJ2-3,TRBD2,.,CASSQRTSRSLTDTQYF,TGTGCCAGCAGTCAACGGACTAGCCGATCCCTCACAGATACGCAGTATTTT
TRBV9,TRBJ1-5,.,.,CASSRNWNQPQHF,TGTGCCAGCAGCAGAAACTGGAATCAGCCCCAGCATTTT
TRBV18,TRBJ2-7,TRBD2,few,CASSPYSGTTLGEQYF,TGTGCCAGCTCACCTTATTCCGGGACTACCTTGGGCGAGCAGTACTTC
TRBV25-1,TRBJ1-2,.,.,CASSEPGFGYTF,TGTGCCAGCAGTGAACCAGGGTTTGGCTACACCTTC